These T cell receptor beta chains were read from a single sample in a study of cytomegalovirus exposure and HLA in healthy donors. The protocol was immunoSEQ multiplex PCR, while the TCRdb copy is restricted to in-frame clones and leaves out a portion. The table includes 100,000 or so clones, approximately 80% detected once. Sequenced input: PBMCs. The source is a man between 18 and 35 years old in good health and CMV-seronegative. CDR3s include the opening cysteine and the closing phenylalanine or tryptophan.

CDR3: CASSIRSSGGTYNEQFF
V: TRBV19
J: TRBJ2-1

CDR3: CASSSPGLNSPLHF
V: TRBV27
J: TRBJ1-6

CDR3: CASSHHRQRDSNTGELFF
V: TRBV4-1
J: TRBJ2-2

CDR3: CASGLPFSGTGDGYTF
V: TRBV12-5
J: TRBJ1-2

CDR3: CAICSEGTTGNTEAFF
V: TRBV10-3
J: TRBJ1-1

CDR3: CASSLSAGVANEKLFF
V: TRBV7-9
J: TRBJ1-4

CDR3: CASSLAPPVTYEQYF
V: TRBV11-2
J: TRBJ2-7

CDR3: CASSLGGSGNTIYF
V: TRBV6-6
J: TRBJ1-3

CDR3: CASSSNLDPQVRF
V: TRBV7-2
J: TRBJ1-6

CDR3: CASSQGQGAYTEAFF
V: TRBV4-1
J: TRBJ1-1

CDR3: CASSEQGGPQHF
V: TRBV6-1
J: TRBJ1-5

CDR3: CASSPGQGTYHEKLFF
V: TRBV7-2
J: TRBJ1-4

CDR3: CASSSGQPNTEAFF
V: TRBV5-1
J: TRBJ1-1

CDR3: CASFDSFSNQPQHF
V: TRBV19
J: TRBJ1-5

CDR3: CASGLNYEQYF
V: TRBV12-5
J: -

CDR3: CASSPDPGDYGYTF
V: TRBV9
J: TRBJ1-2

CDR3: CASSFVKGASSTEAFF
V: TRBV7-8
J: TRBJ1-1

CDR3: CASTHSWKLFF
V: TRBV6-6
J: TRBJ1-4

CDR3: CAWSVGHGADTQYF
V: TRBV30
J: TRBJ2-3

CDR3: CASSGGGPGAPQHF
V: TRBV2
J: TRBJ1-5

CDR3: CASSLYGTENTEAFF
V: TRBV5-6
J: TRBJ1-1

CDR3: CASSPGDISPDTQYF
V: TRBV23-1
J: TRBJ2-3

CDR3: CASSGGSGNTEAFF
V: TRBV4-1
J: TRBJ1-1

CDR3: CSSSQGGQGTNEKLFF
V: TRBV7-9
J: TRBJ1-4

CDR3: CASSLASRGQETQYF
V: TRBV5-1
J: TRBJ2-5

CDR3: CATSRAPTASGNQPQHF
V: TRBV15
J: TRBJ1-5

CDR3: CASSTQPTGYGYTF
V: TRBV6-5
J: TRBJ1-2

CDR3: CASSSPGVGNTIYF
V: TRBV7-2
J: TRBJ1-3

CDR3: CASSSHRDPRYGYTF
V: TRBV27
J: TRBJ1-2

CDR3: CAISENGPNTGELFF
V: TRBV10-3
J: TRBJ2-2

CDR3: CASSASGVFGELFF
V: TRBV2
J: TRBJ2-2

CDR3: CASSQVTGGLIHRRKLFF
V: TRBV4-1
J: TRBJ1-4

CDR3: CASRIGQGQNYGYTF
V: TRBV10-2
J: TRBJ1-2